This T cell receptor beta chain was observed in a study of beta chain features in type 1 diabetes (dated by TCRdb to between 2018 and 2020). With respect to the entire study: Mean age, gender distribution, total cell number and subset yield did not differ between patients and healthy donors. A total of approximately 110,000,000 sorted cells were examined across all samples, and a strong correlation was observed between cell number per subset and RNA yield. In the study, recently diagnosed type 1 diabetes patients and matched healthy donors were compared on the TCRB repertoires of their sorted circulating CD4+ T cell subsets. Regulatory and stem cell-like memory subsets were obtained from only 8 patients and roughly 8 healthy donors, while naive and central memory subsets were obtained from all 28 donors.

Overall results and qualifications from the work: PCR may preferentially amplify shorter templates, but because patient and control samples were amplified and corrected together, any resulting skew would affect both groups equally. Naive, central memory and regulatory TCRB repertoires appeared to be more similar among patients than among healthy donors. Only small numbers of individuals were included in the HLA sub-analyses, which left unresolved whether HLA type had any influence on TCRB rearrangement. Type 1 diabetes patients showed a moderate but significant shortening of TCRB CDR3 length in all four CD4+ subsets. At VDJ recombination sites, patients with type 1 diabetes made fewer insertions and deleted more nucleotides, a pattern implying thymic rearrangement abnormalities. Because cDNA rather than genomic DNA was sequenced, highly expressing activated cells could have been over-represented, although no difference in activation and CD3 levels was found between groups.

This clone came up a few times. Its antigen remains unidentified. Mismatch with germline at one junction end may stem from a read error. The entire isolated RNA was reverse transcribed using the High Capacity cDNA Reverse Transcription Kit, and thus expressed TCRB transcripts were sequenced. Deep immunoSEQ sequencing was performed on naive, central memory and regulatory T cell samples, with an average of around 3.5 million total reads per sample. Sorted cells were lysed in RLT buffer, and RNA was extracted using DNase-treated RNeasy Micro or Mini kits according to cell number. To prevent cross-contamination, every cell subset was processed on its own, while patient and healthy donor samples were processed together. The immunoSEQ multiplex PCR was used to amplify TCRB sequences from cDNA, generating 87-bp fragments that spanned the CDR3 region. Sequencing of the amplicons was done on the Illumina HiSeq platform. Regarding the original processing steps: Synthetic template baselines were used to correct PCR bias computationally, reads within Hamming distance 2 were collapsed, and singletons that could not be merged were discarded. By aligning reads against IMGT, V, D and J genes, CDR3 length, and insertions or deletions at six rearrangement sites were assigned. Within each subset, clonotype counts were normalized to sorted cell number, after which true diversity and Gini coefficients were computed with the tcR R package. The overlap coefficient, calculated on TCRB nucleotide sequences, was used to quantify repertoire sharing. This is the immuneACCESS table as TCRdb keeps it, with only in-frame sequences that have V and J called. A part of the clones is gone; compared with another copy, unresolved V genes explain less than half, and the rest is unexplained. The V and J calls and the clone size are those of that table, but D and trimming were determined from the DNA. This sample has some 220,000 clones in its table, and around 9.9% of those were observed once. The ten largest clones take up 1% to 1.5% of the sample.

From each donor, a single peripheral blood sample of approximately 110 mL on average was drawn into heparinised tubes. Using a panel that included CD45RO, CCR7, CD25, CD127, CD95 and CD27, naive, central memory, regulatory and stem cell-like memory CD4+ T cells were sorted on a BD FACSAria II. A purity above 95% was achieved for all sorted populations. Right away, PBMCs were isolated by Lymphoprep density gradient centrifugation and were stained directly, with no culture step. So that batch effects would be minimized, each experiment stained and sorted samples in pairs, pairing one healthy donor with one patient. The TCR comes from a man aged 18 to 29 in good health. The sequencing sample was made of central memory CD4+ T cells from blood.

Read as DNA, the sequence is TGTGCCAGCACCTTAATGGCGGGAGGGCCGAACGAGCAGTACTTC. This encodes CASTLMAGGPNEQYF. The sequence joins TRBV7-2 to TRBJ2-7, and 9 junction bases match TRBD2. The CDR3 measures 15 amino acids from cysteine to phenylalanine. The read is trimmed to its CDR3 DNA, 45 bases read in frame from base 1. The germline V gene gives CDR1 as SGHTA and CDR2 as FQGNSA.